These 5 T cell receptor beta chains share one sample of origin, sequenced in a study of T cells after yellow fever vaccination. Each CDR3 protein gets one entry after TCRdb re-called the 5' RACE reads with MiXCR. The table lists 150,000 to 200,000 distinct CDR3 sequences, approximately 10% of them singletons. Sequences were derived from CD8+ T cells sorted from PBMCs, sampled 15 days after the yellow fever booster vaccination. The receptors were sampled from a man younger than 35 who received the YFV17D yellow fever vaccine.

This chain uses TRBV12-5 with TRBJ2-7; possible D gene TRBD1, 6 bases. Trimming stripped 2 bases from V and 2 bases from J, with 16 bases between. The CDR3 runs 16 residues. The germline V gene encodes CDR1 LGHNT and CDR2 FRNRAP. CDR3 loop: CASGLTRNRDAYEQYF. The CDR3 DNA sequence: TGTGCTAGTGGTTTGACCCGGAACAGGGACGCCTACGAGCAGTACTTC.

This chain joins TRBV4-3 and TRBJ2-6; TRBD1 matches at 7 bases. This CDR3 has 20 amino acids. V dropped 4 bases and J dropped 0; count of bases not matched to a gene: 15. Germline V gene lookup returns CDR1 LGHNA and CDR2 YSLEER. In DNA, the CDR3 is TGCGCCAGCAGCCGTACAGGGGTAAGACGATACTCCTCTGGGGCCAACGTCCTGACTTTC. The encoded protein is CASSRTGVRRYSSGANVLTF.

This clonotype has more than one count but fewer than ten. V and J are TRBV4-3 and TRBJ2-3; 7 positions match TRBD2. Per germline, CDR1 LGHNA and CDR2 YSLEER. The V and J ends lost 0 bases and 3 bases, in that order; junction bases with no gene match: 15. This CDR3 has 19 residues. In DNA form, the CDR3 reads TGCGCCAGCAGCCAAGATTTAAGGGTAGGCGGGGGTTCGACAGATACGCAGTATTTT. As protein: CASSQDLRVGGGSTDTQYF.

This clonotype was found a few times. The chain recombines TRBV5-5 with TRBJ2-7; D not certain. Looked up from germline, CDR1 is SGHKS and CDR2 is YYEKEE (reference sequence). This CDR3 has 13 amino acids. The V and J ends lost 5 bases and 0 bases respectively, with 9 bases between them. The CDR3 sequence is CASSPANSYEQYF. The CDR3 coding sequence is TGTGCCAGCAGTCCAGCAAACTCCTACGAGCAGTACTTC.

The sample holds a few counts of this clonotype. The chain employs TRBV6-5 and TRBJ2-2; 12 bases fit TRBD2. CDR3 length equals 15 residues. The germline gives CDR1 MNHEY, CDR2 SVGAGI. The V gene end was trimmed by 4 bases and the J gene end by 7 bases; junction bases not matched to a gene: 4. The DNA for the CDR3 is TGTGCCAGCAGTTTCACTAGCGGGGGGATCGGGGAGCTGTTTTTT. This translates into CASSFTSGGIGELFF.